This T cell receptor beta chain was sequenced in a study of a mutant IDH1 vaccine in newly diagnosed glioma. Some clones are missing from TCRdb's copy, which holds only in-frame ones; the method was immunoSEQ multiplex PCR. This table holds nearly 70,000 clones, 79% found once. Time point of the sample: baseline, week 1 (first vaccination visit). Treatment defined: pre-vaccination baseline after standard-of-care therapy. The clonotype originates from a man aged 50 or older with glioma. The sample consisted of PBMCs, taken from a glioma patient treated with radiotherapy, temozolomide or both.

In nucleotides, the CDR3 is TGTGCCAGCAGCCAAGAGAAGGCTAGCGGGGGGAATTTTGATACGCAGTATTTT. Its translation is CASSQEKASGGNFDTQYF. The chain combines TRBV4-2 with TRBJ2-3, with TRBD2 identical over 11 bases. J gave up 6 bases and V 0 bases, and 11 bases lay outside the gene matches. CDR1 LGHNA and CDR2 YNFKEQ come from the germline V gene. The CDR3 contains 18 residues.